A single sample is the source of the 10 T cell receptor beta chains below, sequenced in a study of T cell repertoires in aging, cancer and after chemotherapy. Rearranged V-D-J TRB sequences were amplified with a mixed TRB-A/B primer pool. From the multiplex PCR reads, TCRdb called clonotypes with MiXCR, one entry per CDR3 protein. The table has about 12,000 distinct CDR3 sequences, roughly 29% seen once. The template was genomic DNA from peripheral blood, not RNA. The sequencing input was blood. Receptor source: a human donor in good health. The donor label of this sample is uncertain.

This clonotype was seen only a few times. Written as DNA, the CDR3 is TGTGCCAGTAGTATGGGAGCGGGGGGGCTTGCAGATACGCAGTATTTT. The encoded protein is CASSMGAGGLADTQYF. The chain has TRBV19 and TRBJ2-3, with 10 bases that match TRBD2. The V segment lost 3 bases and the J segment 4 bases; nucleotides outside the gene matches: 7. The CDR3 spans 16 residues. CDR1 is LNHDA and CDR2 is SQIVND in the germline V gene (reference sequence).

The chain combines TRBV12-3 or TRBV12-4 with TRBJ2-5, with 12 bases matching TRBD1. The junction had 2 bases not matched to a gene; V was cut back by 4 bases and J by 5 bases. The CDR3 spans 14 residues. CDR3 nucleotides: TGTGCCAGCAGTTGGGACAGGGGGCGGGAGACCCAGTACTTC. Amino acid sequence: CASSWDRGRETQYF.

Regarding this clonotype: It may be a read error: a sequence one base away is much more abundant. The conserved closing phenylalanine or tryptophan is absent in this CDR3, likely reflecting a read error. CDR3 protein: CASGKSAYNEQFL. CDR3 sequence (DNA): TGTGCCAGCGGGAAGTCGGCCTACAATGAGCAGTTCCTC. This chain links TRBV6-5 with TRBJ2-1; D gene ambiguous. The V end was cut by 8 bases, the J end by 2 bases, with 10 bases between. The CDR3 extends over 13 amino acids. Germline CDR1 reads MNHEY; CDR2 reads SVGAGI.

Points on this clonotype: This could be a read error, since a much larger clone is one nucleotide away. The chain links TRBV11-1 to TRBJ2-3, with 9 bases fitting TRBD2. The CDR3 runs 14 residues. Germline CDR1 is SGHAT and CDR2 is FQDESV (reference sequence). This chain's CDR3 is CTSSLGGGAGTQYF. In DNA form, the CDR3 reads TGTACCAGCAGCTTAGGCGGGGGGGCTGGTACGCAGTATTTT.

This chain links TRBV6-5 with TRBJ1-2; TRBD1 matches 10 bases. The CDR3 spans 16 residues. Germline V CDR1 and CDR2: MNHEY, SVGAGI. V shed 6 bases and J 5 bases; nucleotides not matched to a gene: 12. The CDR3 protein is CASSPGTGEGNYGYTF. CDR3 nucleotide sequence: TGTGCCAGCAGCCCGGGGACAGGGGAGGGAAATTATGGCTACACCTTC.

In this sample, this clonotype turned up once. V and J are TRBV20-1 and TRBJ2-2, with D uncertain. The CDR3 has 16 amino acids. Looked up from germline, CDR1 is DFQATT and CDR2 is SNEGSKA (reference sequence). The V and J ends lost 0 bases and 2 bases respectively, with 13 bases between them. CDR3 loop: CSARDYGKGNTGELFF. CDR3 nucleotide sequence: TGCAGTGCTAGAGATTACGGCAAGGGAAACACCGGGGAGCTGTTTTTT.

This clonotype has more than one count but fewer than ten. The chain links TRBV7-6 to TRBJ2-1; 10 bases match TRBD1. This CDR3 has 15 residues. The trim removed 8 bases at V and 7 bases at J, leaving 11 bases unmatched. From germline, CDR1 is SGHVS and CDR2 FNYEAQ. This CDR3 reads CASGPRDRGGNEQFF. CDR3 DNA: TGTGCCAGCGGCCCCCGGGACAGGGGTGGAAATGAGCAGTTCTTC.

This clonotype was counted between two and nine times. The J gene is TRBJ1-5, the V gene TRBV30; D ambiguous. Germline V gene lookup returns CDR1 GTSNPN and CDR2 SVGIG (reference sequence). The CDR3 contains 13 residues. V lost 5 bases, J lost 1 base, and 9 bases lay in between. The CDR3 here is CAWDPGSNQPQHF. The DNA for the CDR3 is TGTGCCTGGGACCCGGGAAGCAATCAGCCCCAGCATTTT.

This clonotype was detected only a few times. CDR3 protein: CSAPLGSSTFF. CDR3 DNA: TGCAGTGCTCCGTTAGGCAGCTCGACGTTCTTC. The V and J genes are TRBV20-1 and TRBJ2-1; D not certain. The CDR3 consists of 11 residues. Trimming left V 5 bases short and J 15 bases short, with 17 bases between. CDR1 is DFQATT, CDR2 SNEGSKA, per germline (reference sequence).

J is TRBJ1-6 and V is TRBV19; 7 bases align to TRBD1. CDR1 is LNHDA and CDR2 is SQIVND in the germline V gene (reference sequence). V shed 1 base, J shed 8 bases, and the junction held 8 bases outside the gene matches. The CDR3 sequence is 16 residues long. The CDR3 loop reads CASSIGSRGSDSPLHF. The DNA of the CDR3 is TGTGCCAGTAGTATAGGTTCCAGGGGGTCGGATTCACCCCTCCACTTT. Using reference TRBV19 and TRBJ1-6 for the parts outside the CDR3, the full variable domain is DGGITQSPKYLFRKEGQNVTLSCEQNLNHDAMYWYRQDPGQGLRLIYYSQIVNDFQKGDIAEGYSVSREKKESFPLTVTSAQKNPTAFYLCASSIGSRGSDSPLHFGNGTRLTVT.